The 8 T cell receptor beta chains presented below share a single source sample, sequenced in a study of blood T cell repertoires in COVID-19. The method was immunoSEQ multiplex PCR; TCRdb's version includes in-frame clones alone and lacks a portion of them. In the table there are 350,000 to 450,000 clones, around 87% of which are singletons. Sequences were obtained from peripheral blood. The receptors derive from a woman aged 55-70 years with COVID-19, enrolled during active disease.

The genes are TRBV2 and TRBJ1-2; 8 bases align to TRBD1. V lost 6 bases, J lost 2 bases, and 5 bases stayed unmatched. The germline CDR1 and CDR2 sequences are SNHLY and FYNNEI. This CDR3 is built from 14 residues. The CDR3 sequence is CASRLRGLNYGYTF. In nucleotides, the CDR3 is TGTGCCAGCAGGCTCAGGGGGCTCAACTATGGCTACACCTTC.

The chain employs TRBV5-1 and TRBJ1-4; D uncertain. Germline values: CDR1 SGHRS, CDR2 YFSETQ. Deletions cut 0 bases from V and 11 bases from J, with 14 bases between. The CDR3 totals 14 residues. The CDR3 region is CASSLGGIGFKLFF. The CDR3 DNA is TGCGCCAGCAGCTTGGGAGGGATCGGGTTCAAACTGTTTTTT.

The V call is TRBV25-1, the J call TRBJ2-1, with TRBD2 as a possible D gene (7 bases). The CDR3 is 14 residues long. From germline, CDR1 is MGHDK and CDR2 SYGVNS. With 4 bases removed from V and 8 bases from J, the gap between germline ends came to 15 bases. The CDR3 here is CASSVVGGPDEQFF. In DNA, the CDR3 is TGTGCCAGCAGTGTGGTCGGGGGGCCGGATGAGCAGTTCTTC.

V gene TRBV6-6 combines with J gene TRBJ1-5; possibly TRBD1 for D (5 bases). The germline gives CDR1 MNHNY, CDR2 SVGAGI (reference sequence). The germline V and J ends were trimmed by 3 bases and 6 bases, with 15 bases remaining between them. The CDR3 is made up of 15 amino acids. CDR3 in DNA: TGTGCCAGCAGTTATCTGGCGGGGCCTAGTCAGCCCCAGCATTTT. Protein: CASSYLAGPSQPQHF.

The genes are TRBV5-6 and TRBJ2-7; D perhaps matches TRBD2 (5 bases). The CDR3 has 13 amino acids. The V end was cut by 5 bases, the J end by 4 bases, with 13 bases between. Germline V gives CDR1 SGHDT, CDR2 YYEEEE. The CDR3: CASSLERVYEQYF. For the CDR3, the DNA is TGTGCCAGCAGTCTGGAGAGGGTGTACGAGCAGTACTTC.

This chain joins TRBV18 and TRBJ1-1; TRBD1 matches at 9 bases. CDR1 is KGHSH, CDR2 LQKENI, per germline. Trimming cost V 5 bases and J 6 bases; bases outside gene matches: 10. The CDR3 has 15 residues. The CDR3 DNA follows: TGTGCCAGCTCAACGGGGACAGGGAAAATCTCTGAAGCTTTCTTT. Its protein product is CASSTGTGKISEAFF.

The chain couples TRBV7-6 to TRBJ1-1, with TRBD1 as a possible D gene (5 bases). The V end was cut by 5 bases, the J end by 4 bases, with 14 bases between. The germline V gene encodes CDR1 SGHVS and CDR2 FNYEAQ. The CDR3 is made up of 14 amino acids. The CDR3 protein is CASSAFTRGTEAFF. In DNA, the CDR3 is TGTGCCAGCAGCGCATTTACAAGGGGCACTGAAGCTTTCTTT.

The CDR3 sequence is CASSPRGETAGYTF. The CDR3 DNA reads as TGTGCCAGCTCACCACGCGGAGAGACAGCCGGCTACACCTTC. The gene calls are TRBV18 and TRBJ1-2; TRBD1 is a possible D gene (5 bases). The germline CDR1 and CDR2 sequences are KGHSH and LQKENI. V lost 1 base to trimming and J lost 8 bases, with 14 bases between them. The CDR3 extends over 14 amino acids. Full variable domain (remainder filled in from reference TRBV18 and TRBJ1-2): NAGVMQNPRHLVRRRGQEARLRCSPMKGHSHVYWYRQLPEEGLKFMVYLQKENIIDESGMPKERFSAEFPKEGPSILRIQQVVRGDSAAYFCASSPRGETAGYTFGSGTRLTVV.